These 26 T cell receptor beta chains came from one sample sequenced in a study of blood T cell repertoires in COVID-19. Only in-frame clones appear in the TCRdb table, and some are missing; sequencing was by immunoSEQ multiplex PCR. Of about 300,000 clones listed, 86% are singletons. Sequencing was done on a sample of PBMCs or T cells enriched from blood (not recorded which). The receptor set was obtained from a woman aged 18-29 years who had recovered from COVID-19.

This clone was observed a handful of times. V usage is TRBV7-9 and J usage is TRBJ2-5, with 7 nucleotides matching TRBD2. Losses at the gene ends were 5 bases for V and 0 bases for J; bases not matched to a gene: 6. Germline V gene sequence: CDR1 SEHNR, CDR2 FQNEAQ (reference sequence). This CDR3 spans 15 amino acids. The CDR3 region is CASSERGVYQETQYF. CDR3 in DNA: TGTGCCAGCAGCGAGCGGGGAGTGTACCAAGAGACCCAGTACTTC.

The chain is built from TRBV5-6 and TRBJ2-5; 10 bases line up with TRBD2. This CDR3 spans 15 amino acids. CDR1 is SGHDT, CDR2 YYEEEE, per germline. V trimming: 0 bases; J trimming: 5 bases; junction bases outside the gene matches: 4. CDR3 in DNA: TGTGCCAGCAGCTTGGCTAGCGGGAGTGGTGAGACCCAGTACTTC. Amino acid sequence: CASSLASGSGETQYF.

This clone occurred once. The gene calls are TRBV6-5 and TRBJ1-6; possibly TRBD1 for D (6 bases). Trimming stripped 5 bases from V and 4 bases from J, with 9 bases between. The CDR3 is 14 residues long. CDR1 is MNHEY, CDR2 SVGAGI, per germline. CDR3 amino acids: CASSRQDYNSPLHF. In DNA, the CDR3 is TGTGCCAGCAGTCGACAGGATTATAATTCACCCCTCCACTTT.

This clone has just one count. The chain combines TRBV10-3 with TRBJ2-7; D is possibly TRBD1 (8 bases). Germline CDR1 and CDR2: ENHRY and SYGVKD. This CDR3 region has 12 residues. The germline V and J ends were trimmed by 8 bases and 6 bases, with 14 bases remaining between them. CDR3 DNA sequence: TGTGCCATCGGACAGGGAGGGCGCGAGCAGTACTTC. Its protein product is CAIGQGGREQYF.

The chain recombines TRBV12-3 or TRBV12-4 with TRBJ2-7; tentative D call: TRBD1 (6 bases). Trimming shortened V by 9 bases and J by 2 bases, and 14 bases separated the two germline ends. This CDR3 spans 13 amino acids. CDR3 sequence (DNA): TGTGCCAGGGGACATGCCTTAACCTACGAGCAGTACTTC. Its protein is CARGHALTYEQYF.

The genes are TRBV28 and TRBJ2-1; 11 nucleotides line up with TRBD1. The ends lost 2 bases at V and 4 bases at J; junction bases unmatched: 4. CDR1 and CDR2 from the germline V gene are MDHEN and SYDVKM. The CDR3 contains 16 residues. CDR3 loop: CASSLRGQGVYNEQFF. The CDR3 DNA reads TGTGCCAGCAGTTTAAGGGGACAGGGGGTATACAATGAGCAGTTCTTC.

The genes are TRBV30 and TRBJ2-3; a possible D gene is TRBD2 (6 bases). Looked up from germline, CDR1 is GTSNPN and CDR2 is SVGIG (reference sequence). The CDR3 length is 13 residues. V was trimmed by 3 bases and J by 4 bases, leaving 11 bases between them. The CDR3 region is CAWSAGGADTQYF. CDR3 DNA sequence: TGTGCCTGGAGCGCAGGCGGGGCAGATACGCAGTATTTT.

The J gene is TRBJ1-1, the V gene TRBV11-2, with 11 bases matching TRBD1. CDR3 length: 19 residues. Germline trimming cut 5 bases from V and 4 bases from J; bases unmatched to any gene: 18. The germline V gene has CDR1 SGHAT and CDR2 FQNNGV. CDR3 in DNA: TGTGCCAGCAGCCCCCCAGCCCCGGGACAGGGGGTTGTAGGCACTGAAGCTTTCTTT. Translating gives CASSPPAPGQGVVGTEAFF.

The J gene is TRBJ1-6, the V gene TRBV7-2, with unresolved D. This CDR3 is 19 amino acids long. From germline, CDR1 is SGHTA and CDR2 FQGNSA. V gave up 2 bases and J gave up 0 bases, with 17 bases separating them. DNA for the CDR3: TGTGCCAGCAGCTTATTACCCCACGCAAGTAGCTCCTATAATTCACCCCTCCACTTT. Translation gives CASSLLPHASSSYNSPLHF.

This clone appeared a few times. V gene TRBV19 combines with J gene TRBJ2-3; TRBD2 agrees at 7 bases. This CDR3 has 14 amino acids. Unmatched junction bases numbered 10, after V lost 11 bases and J lost 2 bases. Germline CDR1 and CDR2: LNHDA and SQIVND (reference sequence). The CDR3 DNA reads TGTGCCCCACGGGAGGCTCGAATCACAGATACGCAGTATTTT. Translating gives CAPREARITDTQYF.

The chain couples TRBV7-2 to TRBJ2-7; D ambiguous. This CDR3 is built from 15 residues. Trimming took off 5 bases at V and 4 bases at J, with 18 bases between the two ends. Germline V gene data show CDR1 as SGHTA and CDR2 as FQGNSA. The CDR3 DNA reads as TGTGCCAGCAGCCCCCGGAGAGGTGCCCCTTACGAGCAGTACTTC. Its translation is CASSPRRGAPYEQYF.

This clone was seen once. The rearrangement joins TRBV5-1 to TRBJ1-5; TRBD1 aligns across 12 bases. Germline lookup yields CDR1 SGHRS and CDR2 YFSETQ. The CDR3 totals 16 residues. The V segment lost 2 bases and the J segment 5 bases; nucleotides outside the gene matches: 5. CDR3 in DNA: TGCGCCAGCAGCTTAGTAGGGACAGGGGGCGATCAGCCCCAGCATTTT. Translation: CASSLVGTGGDQPQHF.

The sample holds a few counts of this clone. This sequence joins TRBV5-4 and TRBJ2-3, with 11 bases lining up with TRBD2. The germline V gene has CDR1 SGHNT and CDR2 YYREEE (reference sequence). CDR3 length: 15 residues. J lost 7 bases, V lost 0 bases, and 4 bases had no gene match. The CDR3 nucleotides read TGTGCCAGCAGCTTGGATAGCGGGAGGGCTAATACGCAGTATTTT. This encodes CASSLDSGRANTQYF.

The chain combines TRBV10-1 with TRBJ2-1, with D possibly TRBD1 on 6 matching bases. Germline CDR1 and CDR2: WNHNN and SYGVQD (reference sequence). This CDR3 has 14 amino acids. V was trimmed by 6 bases and J by 8 bases, leaving 17 bases between them. CDR3 in DNA: TGCGCCAGCAGCCCCACTCGGACAGTCGATGAGCAGTTCTTC. Translation: CASSPTRTVDEQFF.

This clone was picked up one time. This chain uses TRBV14 with TRBJ1-2; D call uncertain. The CDR3 covers 15 residues. The ends were cut back, 3 bases at V and 1 base at J, with 12 bases in the middle. CDR1 and CDR2 from the germline V gene are SGHDN and FVKESK. CDR3 region: CASSQSVGVNYGYTF. In DNA, the CDR3 is TGTGCCAGCAGCCAGTCCGTAGGAGTTAACTATGGCTACACCTTC.

This sequence joins TRBV4-1 and TRBJ1-2; D may be TRBD1 (6 bases). The germline V gene has CDR1 MGHRA and CDR2 YSYEKL. There are 13 residues in the CDR3. V was shortened by 1 base and J by 7 bases, with 10 bases between the two germline ends. CDR3 coding DNA: TGCGCCAGCAGCCAAGTAACAGGGCTTGGCTACACCTTC. It yields the protein CASSQVTGLGYTF.

The genes are TRBV29-1 and TRBJ2-1, with no clear D. The V end lost 3 bases, the J end lost 3 bases, and 9 bases lay between the germline ends. There are 13 residues in the CDR3. The germline V gene has CDR1 SQVTM and CDR2 ANQGSEA. As DNA, the CDR3 is TGCAGCGTTGACGGTCGTATCTACAATGAGCAGTTCTTC. It translates to CSVDGRIYNEQFF.

V is TRBV19 and J is TRBJ2-7, with a possible D match to TRBD2 (5 bases). Trimming removed 3 bases from V and 3 bases from J, with 12 bases in between. The CDR3 sequence is 14 residues long. CDR1 is LNHDA and CDR2 is SQIVND in the germline V gene (reference sequence). The CDR3 loop is CASSIVGNSYEQYF. The CDR3 DNA reads TGTGCCAGTAGTATCGTCGGGAACAGCTACGAGCAGTACTTC.

In this sample, this clone turned up once. J is TRBJ2-1 and V is TRBV7-8; a weak D match, TRBD1 (6 bases). Trimming stripped 0 bases from V and 4 bases from J, with 16 bases between. The CDR3 loop spans 17 amino acids. Germline V lookup: CDR1 SGHVS, CDR2 FQNEAQ. In DNA form, the CDR3 reads TGTGCCAGCAGCTTAGCGCGAGTCAGGGGATCGTACAATGAGCAGTTCTTC. It translates to CASSLARVRGSYNEQFF.

The chain recombines TRBV30 with TRBJ2-2, with 11 bases lining up with TRBD2. V was clipped by 5 bases and J by 3 bases; unmatched bases: 8. The CDR3 is 16 residues long. Germline V gene sequence: CDR1 GTSNPN, CDR2 SVGIG (reference sequence). The CDR3 region has the DNA TGTGCCTGGGGACTAGGGACTAGCGGCCACACCGGGGAGCTGTTTTTT. It yields the protein CAWGLGTSGHTGELFF.

This clone was seen ten or more times. The chain joins TRBV5-1 to TRBJ2-1; no definite D call. The CDR3 covers 17 residues. CDR1 SGHRS and CDR2 YFSETQ come from the germline V gene. Trimming cost V 0 bases and J 4 bases, with 17 bases left between them. The CDR3 bases are TGCGCCAGCAGCTTGGCCGAGGTGGTTGGCGGTTACAATGAGCAGTTCTTC. Translated: CASSLAEVVGGYNEQFF.

J is TRBJ2-1 and V is TRBV24-1; possible D gene TRBD2, 5 bases. This CDR3 is 12 amino acids long. Germline CDR1 is KGHDR and CDR2 is SFDVKD. Trimming cost V 6 bases and J 9 bases, with 11 bases left between them. CDR3 sequence: CATSYGVGEQFF. Here the CDR3 DNA reads TGTGCCACCAGTTACGGGGTTGGTGAGCAGTTCTTC.

CDR3 loop: CASSSGFTGGEQYF. The CDR3 region has the DNA TGTGCCAGCAGCTCAGGGTTTACGGGGGGAGAGCAGTACTTC. This chain uses TRBV7-8 with TRBJ2-7; 7 positions agree with TRBD2. After removal of 4 bases from V and 7 bases from J, the junction contained 10 bases not matched to a gene. CDR1 is SGHVS and CDR2 is FQNEAQ in the germline V gene. The CDR3 runs 14 residues.

The V gene is TRBV5-4, the J gene TRBJ2-5; D gene unclear. The V and J ends lost 0 bases and 4 bases respectively, with 10 bases between them. This CDR3 has 14 residues. The V gene's germline CDR1 is SGHNT and CDR2 YYREEE (reference sequence). As DNA, the CDR3 is TGTGCCAGCAGCTTGGGAGGAATCCCAGAGACCCAGTACTTC. Amino acid sequence: CASSLGGIPETQYF.

This clone was observed a handful of times. The J gene is TRBJ1-6, the V gene TRBV20-1, with TRBD1 as a possible D gene (5 bases). Trimming removed 3 bases at V and 14 bases at J, with 11 bases between. The CDR3 is made up of 11 amino acids. The germline V gene has CDR1 DFQATT and CDR2 SNEGSKA (reference sequence). DNA for the CDR3: TGCAGTGCTAGGTGGGGCGACTCCCTCCACTTT. It is translated as CSARWGDSLHF.

The CDR3 DNA reads TGTGCCAGCAGCTTTTCTTTGACAGGCTACTACGAGCAGTACTTC. Translation gives CASSFSLTGYYEQYF. The chain employs TRBV7-8 and TRBJ2-7; D perhaps matches TRBD1 (6 bases). V dropped 3 bases and J dropped 3 bases, with 15 bases sitting between them. The CDR3 has 15 residues. CDR1 SGHVS and CDR2 FQNEAQ come from the germline V gene. The full variable domain, rest sourced from reference TRBV7-8 and TRBJ2-7, is GAGVSQSPRYKVAKRGQDVALRCDPISGHVSLFWYQQALGQGPEFLTYFQNEAQLDKSGLPSDRFFAERPEGSVSTLKIQRTQQEDSAVYLCASSFSLTGYYEQYFGPGTRLTVT.